Each of the 13 T cell receptor beta chains below was sequenced from the same sample in a study of blood T cell repertoires in COVID-19 (dated by TCRdb to the early 2020s). The library was obtained by the immunoSEQ multiplex PCR assay. TCRdb limited this immuneACCESS table to in-frame rearrangements with V and J called. A share of clones is missing; checked studies link under half to unresolved V genes, and the rest is unexplained. The sample table lists about 280,000 clones, roughly 85% of them with a count of one. The leading ten clones occupy about an eighth of the sample. The sequenced material came from peripheral blood. The receptors here all came from a human donor in a cohort sampled during active COVID-19.

This clone came up a few times. The chain employs TRBV5-8 and TRBJ2-1; weak D call: TRBD1 (6 bases). V was clipped by 5 bases and J by 9 bases, with 12 bases between them. Germline CDR1 is SGHTS and CDR2 is YDEGEE. The CDR3 is 12 residues long. CDR3 amino acids: CASSRQVREQFF. CDR3 nucleotides: TGTGCCAGCAGTCGACAGGTCCGTGAGCAGTTCTTC.

V gene TRBV30 combines with J gene TRBJ1-5; D possibly corresponds to TRBD1 (5 bases). The CDR3 loop spans 13 amino acids. V was cut by 5 bases and J by 7 bases, with 15 bases left in between. Germline values: CDR1 GTSNPN, CDR2 SVGIG (reference sequence). In DNA form, the CDR3 reads TGTGCCTGGGGTAGTAGTGGGGCCCAGCCCCAGCATTTT. It specifies CAWGSSGAQPQHF.

The chain couples TRBV11-3 to TRBJ2-3; 14 bases match TRBD2. The CDR3 covers 16 residues. The V gene's germline CDR1 is SGHNT and CDR2 YENEEA. The ends lost 5 bases at V and 4 bases at J; junction bases unmatched: 5. The CDR3 reads CASSRGTSGSADTQYF. In DNA, the CDR3 is TGTGCCAGCAGCAGAGGGACTAGCGGGAGTGCAGATACGCAGTATTTT.

This chain uses TRBV4-1 with TRBJ2-3; D gene unclear. Germline assignment: CDR1 MGHRA and CDR2 YSYEKL. The CDR3 spans 15 residues. V was clipped by 0 bases and J by 1 base, with 8 bases between them. CDR3 in DNA: TGCGCCAGCAGCCAAGATCGGAGAGGCACAGATACGCAGTATTTT. It encodes CASSQDRRGTDTQYF.

This clone has a single count. The V and J genes are TRBV7-2 and TRBJ1-2, with 12 bases that match TRBD1. The CDR3 runs to 14 residues. Germline-derived CDR1 and CDR2 are SGHTA and FQGNSA. J was trimmed by 8 bases and V by 5 bases; bases with no gene match: 6. This chain's CDR3 is CASSAGTGGDGYTF. The CDR3 DNA reads as TGTGCCAGCAGCGCCGGGACAGGGGGCGACGGCTACACCTTC.

The chain uses TRBV11-2 and TRBJ2-5, with 10 bases aligning to TRBD2. This CDR3 comprises 16 residues. V lost 0 bases and J lost 7; bases outside the gene matches: 8. Germline V gene data show CDR1 as SGHAT and CDR2 as FQNNGV. CDR3 DNA: TGTGCCAGCAGCTTAGAGGGCCTAGCGGGAGCGAGGACCCAGTACTTC. Translation gives CASSLEGLAGARTQYF.

The CDR3 spells CASSDGLAENNEQFF. CDR3 nucleotide sequence: TGTGCCAGCAGCGACGGACTAGCCGAAAACAATGAGCAGTTCTTC. The chain joins TRBV6-5 to TRBJ2-1; 8 nucleotides line up with TRBD2. V trimming: 6 bases; J trimming: 5 bases; junction bases outside the gene matches: 9. In germline, CDR1 is MNHEY, CDR2 SVGAGI. CDR3 size: 15 residues.

This chain joins TRBV5-6 and TRBJ1-4; D gene ambiguous. V dropped 0 bases and J dropped 8 bases, with 11 bases sitting between them. Germline V gene lookup returns CDR1 SGHDT and CDR2 YYEEEE. The length of the CDR3 is 14 residues. The CDR3 reads CASSLARAHEKLFF. The CDR3 DNA follows: TGTGCCAGCAGCTTGGCGAGGGCGCACGAAAAACTGTTTTTT. The variable domain in full, completed from reference TRBV5-6 and TRBJ1-4, reads DAGVTQSPTHLIKTRGQQVTLRCSPKSGHDTVSWYQQALGQGPQFIFQYYEEEERQRGNFPDRFSGHQFPNYSSELNVNALLLGDSALYLCASSLARAHEKLFFGSGTQLSVL.

This sequence joins TRBV5-6 and TRBJ2-7; D perhaps matches TRBD2 (6 bases). Looked up from germline, CDR1 is SGHDT and CDR2 is YYEEEE. The CDR3 has 15 amino acids. Trimming took off 4 bases at V and 2 bases at J, with 16 bases between the two ends. The CDR3 loop is CASSARGGGAYEQYF. The CDR3 nucleotides are TGTGCCAGCAGCGCAAGGGGAGGAGGCGCCTACGAGCAGTACTTC.

The V call is TRBV7-2, the J call TRBJ2-4, with TRBD1 matching over 10 bases. With 4 bases clipped from V and 3 bases from J, the junction kept 6 bases outside the gene matches. Per the germline V gene, CDR1 is SGHTA and CDR2 is FQGNSA. The CDR3 contains 16 residues. The CDR3 loop is CASSSRDRGGKNIQYF. DNA for the CDR3: TGTGCCAGCAGCTCCCGGGACAGGGGAGGCAAAAACATTCAGTACTTC.

The chain couples TRBV13 to TRBJ2-1, with D perhaps matching TRBD1 (5 bases). Trimming took off 5 bases at V and 0 bases at J, with 11 bases between the two ends. The CDR3 extends over 15 amino acids. Germline V CDR1 and CDR2: PRHDT, FYEKMQ (reference sequence). CDR3 residues: CASSPQGASYNEQFF. DNA of the CDR3: TGTGCCAGCAGCCCTCAGGGCGCCTCCTACAATGAGCAGTTCTTC.

The chain carries TRBV12-3 or TRBV12-4 and TRBJ1-2; the D is unclear. The CDR3 consists of 13 residues. Trimming took 6 bases from V and 5 from J, leaving 13 bases between them. The CDR3 here is CASSRDKLYGYTF. The DNA of the CDR3 is TGTGCCAGCAGCCGAGATAAACTATATGGCTACACCTTC.

The V and J genes are TRBV28 and TRBJ1-1; D gene unclear. Germline-derived CDR1 and CDR2 are MDHEN and SYDVKM. The V and J ends lost 4 bases and 4 bases respectively, with 13 bases between them. The CDR3 runs 14 residues. This CDR3 is CASSSGAVSTEAFF. The DNA of the CDR3 is TGTGCCAGCAGTTCAGGAGCGGTCAGCACTGAAGCTTTCTTT.